The 10 T cell receptor beta chains reported below all come from one sample, sequenced in a study of T-cell memory formation after mild COVID-19. TCRdb processed the 5' RACE reads anew with MiXCR; each CDR3 protein has one entry. The sample shows hundreds of thousands of distinct CDR3 sequences, over 25% of them seen only once. Sequencing was performed on PBMCs or a T cell subset sorted from them (not recorded which). The receptors shown here come from an adult woman who had mild COVID-19 (a few samples of this study predate the infection). Cell type and time point are not known.

This chain uses TRBV20-1 with TRBJ1-5; D is possibly TRBD1 (5 bases). Trimming removed 5 bases from V and 1 base from J, with 12 bases in between. This CDR3 has 14 amino acids. CDR1 is DFQATT and CDR2 is SNEGSKA in the germline V gene (reference sequence). CDR3 coding DNA: TGCAGTGCTCACCAGGGATTGAGCAATCAGCCCCAGCATTTT. Protein sequence: CSAHQGLSNQPQHF.

Only a few counts were recorded for this clonotype. The genes are TRBV3-1 and TRBJ2-3; D is unclear. Germline V gene lookup returns CDR1 LGHDT and CDR2 YNNKEL (reference sequence). The V end lost 4 bases, the J end lost 2 bases, and 16 bases lay between the germline ends. CDR3 length: 16 amino acids. This CDR3 is CASSPSYRTTTDTQYF. For the CDR3, the DNA is TGTGCCAGCAGCCCATCGTACAGAACTACCACAGATACGCAGTATTTT.

In its sample, this clonotype ranks as medium-sized. V and J are TRBV7-6 and TRBJ2-7; 9 bases are a match to TRBD1. Germline V gene data show CDR1 as SGHVS and CDR2 as FNYEAQ. The CDR3 has 15 residues. V was pared by 3 bases and J by 2 bases, with 5 bases of the junction left unmatched. CDR3 nucleotide sequence: TGTGCCAGCAGCTTCGGGACAGGGCTAACCTACGAGCAGTACTTC. As protein: CASSFGTGLTYEQYF.

The chain combines TRBV20-1 with TRBJ2-1; TRBD1 aligns across 7 bases. Germline V CDR1 and CDR2: DFQATT, SNEGSKA (reference sequence). With V trimmed by 8 bases and J by 6 bases, 13 bases remained unmatched. The CDR3 is made up of 14 amino acids. The CDR3 is CSTDRVSTLNEQFF. The DNA of the CDR3 is TGCAGTACCGACAGGGTGTCCACCCTCAATGAGCAGTTCTTC.

The chain recombines TRBV7-3 with TRBJ1-1, with D unclear. V dropped 0 bases and J dropped 1 base, with 3 bases sitting between them. The germline V gene encodes CDR1 SGHTA and CDR2 FQGTGA. This CDR3 contains 13 residues. CDR3 amino acids: CASSLTRNTEAFF. CDR3 DNA sequence: TGTGCCAGCAGCTTAACTAGGAACACTGAAGCTTTCTTT.

This clonotype was seen a handful of times. The chain couples TRBV6-5 to TRBJ2-2; possible D gene TRBD2, 6 bases. The CDR3 totals 15 residues. Trimming shortened V by 2 bases and J by 9 bases, and 16 bases separated the two germline ends. From germline, CDR1 is MNHEY and CDR2 SVGAGI. This CDR3 is CASSYGRGRFRELFF. In DNA, the CDR3 is TGTGCCAGCAGTTACGGCCGTGGGAGGTTCCGGGAGCTGTTTTTT.

This clonotype was found many times. The chain employs TRBV11-2 and TRBJ2-5; 8 nucleotides align to TRBD2. V gave up 1 base and J gave up 5 bases; unmatched junction bases: 3. CDR1 is SGHAT, CDR2 FQNNGV, per germline. The CDR3 length is 14 residues. For the CDR3, the DNA is TGTGCCAGCAGCTTAGGTCCGGGAGGGGAGACCCAGTACTTC. It specifies CASSLGPGGETQYF.

V is TRBV11-1 and J is TRBJ2-2, with 7 bases that match TRBD2. Losses at the gene ends were 3 bases for V and 3 bases for J; bases not matched to a gene: 10. Per the germline V gene, CDR1 is SGHAT and CDR2 is FQDESV (reference sequence). This CDR3 contains 17 residues. The CDR3 loop reads CASSFQRGLSDTGELFF. The CDR3 nucleotides are TGTGCCAGCAGCTTCCAGCGGGGCCTTTCCGACACCGGGGAGCTGTTTTTT.

The chain links TRBV9 to TRBJ2-6, with D possibly matching TRBD1 (6 bases). Germline CDR1 SGDLS, CDR2 YYNGEE. V gave up 4 bases and J gave up 0 bases, with 14 bases separating them. The CDR3 is made up of 17 amino acids. The chain's CDR3 is CASSPAGQLSGANVLTF. The CDR3 DNA sequence: TGTGCCAGCAGCCCCGCCGGACAGCTCTCTGGGGCCAACGTCCTGACTTTC.

The gene calls are TRBV27 and TRBJ1-1, with TRBD1 as a possible D gene (5 bases). Trimming shortened V by 4 bases and J by 1 base, and 19 bases separated the two germline ends. The CDR3 covers 17 residues. The germline gives CDR1 MNHEY, CDR2 SMNVEV (reference sequence). Here the CDR3 DNA reads TGTGCCAGCAGTTCCTCCCTGGACACAGCTAAGAACACTGAAGCTTTCTTT. Encoded protein: CASSSSLDTAKNTEAFF.